This T cell receptor (beta chain) was documented in a study of cytomegalovirus exposure and HLA in healthy donors. A multiplex PCR was run with 60 Vbeta primers and 13 Jbeta primers. Repertoires were generated with immunoSEQ multiplex PCR, while TCRdb's copy carries only in-frame clones and drops some. The data contain roughly 100,000 clones, 79% of them singletons. On this clone: Antigen: not known.

Study observations and caveats: A later analysis appeared to link common viral pathogens to several of the most significant clusters.

V dropped 2 bases and J dropped 1; count of bases not matched to a gene: 2. The CDR3 consists of 14 residues. Germline CDR1 and CDR2: SGHRS and YFSETQ. The rearrangement uses TRBV5-1 and TRBJ2-7, with 8 nucleotides matching TRBD1. The sequence was collected from a woman aged 40 to 55 in good health and CMV-seronegative. Sequencing input: PBMCs. DNA for the CDR3: TGCGCCAGCAGCTTTAACAGGGGGTCCTACGAGCAGTACTTC. It translates to CASSFNRGSYEQYF.